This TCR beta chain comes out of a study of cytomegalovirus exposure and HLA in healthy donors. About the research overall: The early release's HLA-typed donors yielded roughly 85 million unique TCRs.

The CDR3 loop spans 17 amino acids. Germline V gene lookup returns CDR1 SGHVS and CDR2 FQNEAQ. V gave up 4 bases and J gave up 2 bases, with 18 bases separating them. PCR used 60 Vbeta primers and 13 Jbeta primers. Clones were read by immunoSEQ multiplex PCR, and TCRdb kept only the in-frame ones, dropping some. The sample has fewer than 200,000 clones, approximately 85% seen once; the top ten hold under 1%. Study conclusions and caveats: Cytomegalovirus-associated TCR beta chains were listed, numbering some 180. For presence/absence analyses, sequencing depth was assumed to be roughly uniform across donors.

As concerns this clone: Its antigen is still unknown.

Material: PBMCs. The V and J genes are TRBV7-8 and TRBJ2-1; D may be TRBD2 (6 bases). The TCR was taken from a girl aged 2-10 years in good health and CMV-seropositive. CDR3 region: CASSYPEPGTPYNEQFF. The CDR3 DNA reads TGTGCCAGCAGCTACCCCGAGCCGGGGACTCCCTACAATGAGCAGTTCTTC.